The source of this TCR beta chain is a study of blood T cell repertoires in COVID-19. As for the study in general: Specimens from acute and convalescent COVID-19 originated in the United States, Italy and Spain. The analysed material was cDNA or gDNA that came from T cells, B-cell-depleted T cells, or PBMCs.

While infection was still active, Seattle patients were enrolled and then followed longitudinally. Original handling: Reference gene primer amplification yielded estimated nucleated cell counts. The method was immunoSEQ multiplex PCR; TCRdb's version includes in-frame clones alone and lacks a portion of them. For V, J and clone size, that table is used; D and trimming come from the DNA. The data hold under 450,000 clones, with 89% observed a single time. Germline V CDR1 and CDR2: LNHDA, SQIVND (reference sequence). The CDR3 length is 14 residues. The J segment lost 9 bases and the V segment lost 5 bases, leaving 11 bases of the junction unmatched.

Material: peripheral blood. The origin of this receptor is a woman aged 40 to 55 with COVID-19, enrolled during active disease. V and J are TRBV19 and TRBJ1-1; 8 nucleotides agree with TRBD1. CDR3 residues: CASSSSQGARQAFF. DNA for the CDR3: TGTGCCAGTAGTTCCTCCCAGGGGGCAAGGCAAGCTTTCTTT.